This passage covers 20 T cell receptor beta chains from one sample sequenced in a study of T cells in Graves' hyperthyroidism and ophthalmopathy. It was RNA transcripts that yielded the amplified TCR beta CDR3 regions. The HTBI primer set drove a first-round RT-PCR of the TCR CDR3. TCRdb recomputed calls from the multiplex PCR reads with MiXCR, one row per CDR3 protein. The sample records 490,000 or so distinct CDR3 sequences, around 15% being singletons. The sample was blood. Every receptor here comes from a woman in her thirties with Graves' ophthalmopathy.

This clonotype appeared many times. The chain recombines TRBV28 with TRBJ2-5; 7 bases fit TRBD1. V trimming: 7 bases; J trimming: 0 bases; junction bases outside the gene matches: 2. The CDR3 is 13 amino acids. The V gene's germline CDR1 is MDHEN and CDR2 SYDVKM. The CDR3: CASTGQDQETQYF. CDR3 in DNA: TGTGCCAGCACCGGACAGGACCAAGAGACCCAGTACTTC. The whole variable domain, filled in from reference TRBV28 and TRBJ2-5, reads DVKVTQSSRYLVKRTGEKVFLECVQDMDHENMFWYRQDPGLGLRLIYFSYDVKMKEKGDIPEGYSVSREKKERFSLILESASTNQTSMYLCASTGQDQETQYFGPGTRLLVL.

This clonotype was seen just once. CDR3: CASSEGESPLHF. The CDR3 coding sequence is TGTGCCAGCAGTGAGGGGGAATCACCCCTCCACTTT. The V call is TRBV25-1, the J call TRBJ1-6; TRBD1 is a possible D gene (5 bases). The length of the CDR3 is 12 residues. Germline values: CDR1 MGHDK, CDR2 SYGVNS. The V end lost 3 bases, the J end lost 10 bases, and 7 bases lay between the germline ends. The variable domain in full, completed from reference TRBV25-1 and TRBJ1-6, reads EADIYQTPRYLVIGTGKKITLECSQTMGHDKMYWYQQDPGMELHLIHYSYGVNSTEKGDLSSESTVSRIRTEHFPLTLESARPSHTSQYLCASSEGESPLHFGNGTRLTVT.

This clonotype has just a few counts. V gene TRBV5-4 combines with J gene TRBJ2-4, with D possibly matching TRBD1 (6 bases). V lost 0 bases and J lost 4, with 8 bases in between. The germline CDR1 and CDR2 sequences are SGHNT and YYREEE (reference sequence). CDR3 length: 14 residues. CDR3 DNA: TGTGCCAGCAGCTTGGGGACAGAGAAAAACATTCAGTACTTC. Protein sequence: CASSLGTEKNIQYF.

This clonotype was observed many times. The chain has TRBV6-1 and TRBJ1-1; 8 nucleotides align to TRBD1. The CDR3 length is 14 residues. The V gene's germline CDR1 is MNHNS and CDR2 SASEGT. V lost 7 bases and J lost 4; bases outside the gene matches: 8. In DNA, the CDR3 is TGTGCCAGCACGATGGACAGGGCACGCACTGAAGCTTTCTTT. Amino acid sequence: CASTMDRARTEAFF.

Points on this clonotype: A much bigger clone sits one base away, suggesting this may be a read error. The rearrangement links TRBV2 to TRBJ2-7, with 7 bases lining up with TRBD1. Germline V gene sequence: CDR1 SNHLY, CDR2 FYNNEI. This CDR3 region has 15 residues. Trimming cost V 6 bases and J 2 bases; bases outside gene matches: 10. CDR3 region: CASSESRDSTYEQYF. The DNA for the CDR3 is TGTGCCAGCAGCGAAAGCCGGGACAGCACCTACGAGCAGTACTTC.

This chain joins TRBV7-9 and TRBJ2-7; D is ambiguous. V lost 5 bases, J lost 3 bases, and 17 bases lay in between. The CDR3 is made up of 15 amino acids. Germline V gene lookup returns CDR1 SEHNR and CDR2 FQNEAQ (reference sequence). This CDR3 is CASSPTGPLNYEQYF. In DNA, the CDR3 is TGTGCCAGCAGCCCCACCGGGCCTTTAAACTACGAGCAGTACTTC.

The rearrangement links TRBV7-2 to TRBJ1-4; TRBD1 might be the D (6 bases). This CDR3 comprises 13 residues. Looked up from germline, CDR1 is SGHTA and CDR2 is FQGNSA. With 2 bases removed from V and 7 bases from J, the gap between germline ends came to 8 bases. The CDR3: CASSLSRGEKLFF. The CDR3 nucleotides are TGTGCCAGCAGCTTATCCAGGGGTGAAAAACTGTTTTTT.

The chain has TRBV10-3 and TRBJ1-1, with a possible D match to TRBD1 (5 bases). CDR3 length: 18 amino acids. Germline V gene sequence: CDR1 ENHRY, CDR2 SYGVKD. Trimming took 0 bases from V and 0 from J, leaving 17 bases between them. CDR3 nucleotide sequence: TGTGCCATCAGTGAGTCGAGGCAGGGTCCATCGATGAACACTGAAGCTTTCTTT. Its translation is CAISESRQGPSMNTEAFF.

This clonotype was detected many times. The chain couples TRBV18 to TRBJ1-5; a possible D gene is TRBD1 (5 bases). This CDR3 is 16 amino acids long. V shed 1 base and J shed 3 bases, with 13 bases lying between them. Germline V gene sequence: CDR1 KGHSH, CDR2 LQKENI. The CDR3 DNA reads TGTGCCAGCTCACCACGGGACCGCCCCGACAATCAGCCCCAGCATTTT. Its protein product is CASSPRDRPDNQPQHF.

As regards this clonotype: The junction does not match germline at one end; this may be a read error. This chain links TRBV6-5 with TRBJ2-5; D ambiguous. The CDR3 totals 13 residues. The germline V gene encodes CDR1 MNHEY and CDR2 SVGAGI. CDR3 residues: CAGSYPSQETQYF. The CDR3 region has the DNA TGTGCCGGCAGTTACCCCTCCCAAGAGACCCAGTACTTC.

The CDR3 protein is CATSRVPTETYNEQFF. The CDR3, as DNA: TGTGCCACCAGCAGAGTCCCCACGGAAACCTACAATGAGCAGTTCTTC. The rearrangement links TRBV15 to TRBJ2-1, with D unresolved. CDR1 is LNHNV and CDR2 is YYDKDF in the germline V gene (reference sequence). The CDR3 runs to 16 residues. The germline V and J ends were trimmed by 1 base and 2 bases, with 12 bases remaining between them.

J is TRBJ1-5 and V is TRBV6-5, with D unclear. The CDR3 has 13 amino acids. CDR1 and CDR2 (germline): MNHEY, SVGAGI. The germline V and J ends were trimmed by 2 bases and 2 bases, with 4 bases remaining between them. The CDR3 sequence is CASSYAGNQPQHF. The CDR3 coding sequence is TGTGCCAGCAGTTACGCGGGCAATCAGCCCCAGCATTTT.

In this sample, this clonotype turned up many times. The CDR3 protein is CASSRLRTLTSQETQYF. The CDR3 nucleotides are TGTGCCAGCAGTCGCCTCCGGACTTTAACCTCCCAAGAGACCCAGTACTTC. This chain links TRBV28 with TRBJ2-5, with D tentatively TRBD2 (5 bases). The CDR3 totals 17 residues. Germline lookup yields CDR1 MDHEN and CDR2 SYDVKM. Trimming cost V 5 bases and J 1 base, with 20 bases left between them. The full variable domain, its missing parts supplied by reference TRBV28 and TRBJ2-5, is DVKVTQSSRYLVKRTGEKVFLECVQDMDHENMFWYRQDPGLGLRLIYFSYDVKMKEKGDIPEGYSVSREKKERFSLILESASTNQTSMYLCASSRLRTLTSQETQYFGPGTRLLVL.

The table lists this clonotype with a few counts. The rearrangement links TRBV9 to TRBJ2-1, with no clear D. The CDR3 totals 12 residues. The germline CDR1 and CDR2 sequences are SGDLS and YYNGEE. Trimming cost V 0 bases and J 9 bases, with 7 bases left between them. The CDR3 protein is CASSVEGGEQFF. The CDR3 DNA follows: TGTGCCAGCAGCGTAGAAGGTGGTGAGCAGTTCTTC.

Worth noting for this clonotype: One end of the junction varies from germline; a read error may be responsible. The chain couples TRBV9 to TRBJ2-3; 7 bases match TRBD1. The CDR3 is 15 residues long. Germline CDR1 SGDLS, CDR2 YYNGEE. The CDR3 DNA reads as TGTGCCAGCAGCCTCCTGGGGCTAGGGACAGCTACGCAGTATTTT. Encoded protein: CASSLLGLGTATQYF. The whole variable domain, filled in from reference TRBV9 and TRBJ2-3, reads DSGVTQTPKHLITATGQRVTLRCSPRSGDLSVYWYQQSLDQGLQFLIQYYNGEERAKGNILERFSAQQFPDLHSELNLSSLELGDSALYFCASSLLGLGTATQYFGPGTRLTVL.

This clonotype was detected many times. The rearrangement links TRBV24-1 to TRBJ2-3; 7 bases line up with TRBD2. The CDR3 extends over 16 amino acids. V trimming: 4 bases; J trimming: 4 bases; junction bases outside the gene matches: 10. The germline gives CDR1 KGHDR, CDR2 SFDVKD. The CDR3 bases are TGTGCCACCAGTGACGTCGGGCGGGAGCCCCCAGATACGCAGTATTTT. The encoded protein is CATSDVGREPPDTQYF.

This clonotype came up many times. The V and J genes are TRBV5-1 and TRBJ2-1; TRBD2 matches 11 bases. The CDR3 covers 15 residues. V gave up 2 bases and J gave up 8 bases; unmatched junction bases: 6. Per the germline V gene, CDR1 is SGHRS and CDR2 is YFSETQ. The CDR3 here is CASSFGLAGGYEQFF. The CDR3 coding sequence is TGCGCCAGCAGCTTCGGACTAGCGGGTGGCTATGAGCAGTTCTTC.

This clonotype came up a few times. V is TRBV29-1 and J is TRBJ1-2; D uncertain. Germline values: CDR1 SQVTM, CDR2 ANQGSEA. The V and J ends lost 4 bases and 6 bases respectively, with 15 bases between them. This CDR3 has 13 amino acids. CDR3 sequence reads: CSVAILDRDGYTF. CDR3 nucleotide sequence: TGCAGCGTTGCCATCCTGGACCGTGATGGCTACACCTTC.

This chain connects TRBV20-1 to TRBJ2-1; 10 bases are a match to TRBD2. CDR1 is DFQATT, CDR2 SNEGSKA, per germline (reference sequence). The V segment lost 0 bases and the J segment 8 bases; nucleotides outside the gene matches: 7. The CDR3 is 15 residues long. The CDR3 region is CSARDPSGRSDEQFF. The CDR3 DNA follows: TGCAGTGCTAGAGATCCTAGCGGGAGATCCGATGAGCAGTTCTTC.

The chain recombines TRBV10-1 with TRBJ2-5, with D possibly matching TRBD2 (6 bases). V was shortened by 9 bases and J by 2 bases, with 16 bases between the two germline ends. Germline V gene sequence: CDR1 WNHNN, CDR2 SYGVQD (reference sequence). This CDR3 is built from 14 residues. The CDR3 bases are TGCGCCAGTAAACTAAATGGGGGGCAAGAGACCCAGTACTTC. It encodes CASKLNGGQETQYF.